The following is a TCR beta chain sequence with its context. The antigen is undetermined. The CDR3 sequence is 17 residues long. Germline V gene data show CDR1 as GTSNPN and CDR2 as SVGIG (reference sequence). Trimming took 3 bases from V and 0 from J; bases not matched to a gene: 11. The data originate from a study of T cell responses to AZD1222 COVID-19 vaccine. Study conclusions and caveats: Distributed over spike, vaccine-associated CD4 TCRs predominated at 160-218 and 743-854. Only a handful of individuals given AZD1222 were seropositive at baseline.

Assay used: immunoSEQ multiplex PCR; TCRdb lists only in-frame clones, some missing. The profile covers 50,000 to 55,000 clones, with about 87% appearing a single time and approximately 2.5% taken by the ten largest. The sample consisted of peripheral blood, taken 28 days after the second AZD1222 dose. The rearrangement links TRBV30 to TRBJ1-5, with TRBD1 identical over 7 bases. This TCR derives from an adult who received the AZD1222 COVID-19 vaccine. This CDR3 is CAWSRGKGAYSNQPQHF. For the CDR3, the DNA is TGTGCCTGGAGCAGGGGAAAGGGGGCTTATAGCAATCAGCCCCAGCATTTT.